This entry lists 27 T cell receptor beta chains sequenced from one sample in a study of CD8+ T cells in alopecia areata. The sequencing template was cDNA reverse transcribed from extracted RNA. Data came from immunoSEQ multiplex PCR; TCRdb stores just in-frame clones and leaves some out. The table shows about 200,000 clones, with 50% to 60% occurring only once. As to treatment: oral pan-JAK inhibitor, 5-10 mg twice daily. This material consisted of CD4+ T cells sorted from blood, taken at week 4, from a patient treated with tofacitinib. The receptors derive from a human donor with alopecia areata.

V and J are TRBV10-2 and TRBJ2-7; 10 nucleotides agree with TRBD1. The ends lost 5 bases at V and 6 bases at J; junction bases unmatched: 13. Per the germline V gene, CDR1 is WSHSY and CDR2 is SAAADI. The CDR3 is 16 amino acids. The CDR3 loop reads CASSSGEGQGLGEQYF. The CDR3, as DNA: TGCGCCAGCAGTTCCGGTGAGGGACAGGGGCTCGGCGAGCAGTACTTC.

The genes are TRBV9 and TRBJ2-5, with 10 bases lining up with TRBD2. The J segment lost 2 bases and the V segment lost 2 bases, leaving 0 bases of the junction unmatched. The CDR3 spans 14 residues. Germline-derived CDR1 and CDR2 are SGDLS and YYNGEE. CDR3 region: CASSVGLAQETQYF. The CDR3, as DNA: TGTGCCAGCAGCGTGGGACTAGCGCAAGAGACCCAGTACTTC.

V is TRBV11-3 and J is TRBJ2-3; D remains unclear. V gave up 0 bases and J gave up 3 bases, with 7 bases separating them. This CDR3 comprises 14 residues. Per the germline V gene, CDR1 is SGHNT and CDR2 is YENEEA. The CDR3 protein is CASSLDRGTDTQYF. In DNA form, the CDR3 reads TGTGCCAGCAGCTTAGACCGAGGAACAGATACGCAGTATTTT.

This clone was seen more than once but under ten times. This rearrangement joins TRBV7-3 to TRBJ2-3; maybe TRBD1 (6 bases). V gave up 5 bases and J gave up 2 bases, with 14 bases separating them. The germline V gene encodes CDR1 SGHTA and CDR2 FQGTGA. The CDR3 runs to 15 residues. The CDR3 nucleotides are TGTGCCAGCAGCCCAAGGGGACAACACACAGATACGCAGTATTTT. Residues: CASSPRGQHTDTQYF.

This clone was counted ten times or more. V usage is TRBV13 and J usage is TRBJ1-4; D remains ambiguous. Germline assignment: CDR1 PRHDT and CDR2 FYEKMQ (reference sequence). CDR3 length equals 15 residues. The V end was cut by 1 base, the J end by 1 base, with 7 bases between. CDR3 bases: TGTGCCAGCAGCTTAGCCGACCGAACTAATGAAAAACTGTTTTTT. Protein product: CASSLADRTNEKLFF.

This chain links TRBV29-1 with TRBJ1-1; 7 bases are shared with TRBD1. The CDR3 consists of 14 residues. The ends lost 7 bases at V and 5 bases at J; junction bases unmatched: 13. Germline V gives CDR1 SQVTM, CDR2 ANQGSEA. DNA of the CDR3: TGCAGCGCAAGTGCGGGGAGGGGGCAAACTGAAGCTTTCTTT. This codes for CSASAGRGQTEAFF.

This clone appeared a few times. The rearrangement links TRBV19 to TRBJ1-1; 7 bases line up with TRBD1. This CDR3 is 17 amino acids long. The germline V gene has CDR1 LNHDA and CDR2 SQIVND (reference sequence). Germline trimming cut 3 bases from V and 0 bases from J; bases unmatched to any gene: 10. Here the CDR3 reads CASSIPSGTAMNTEAFF. CDR3 in DNA: TGTGCCAGTAGTATCCCCTCCGGGACAGCCATGAACACTGAAGCTTTCTTT. The variable domain in full, with the rest retrieved from reference TRBV19 and TRBJ1-1, is DGGITQSPKYLFRKEGQNVTLSCEQNLNHDAMYWYRQDPGQGLRLIYYSQIVNDFQKGDIAEGYSVSREKKESFPLTVTSAQKNPTAFYLCASSIPSGTAMNTEAFFGQGTRLTVV.

This clone occurred a few times. The V and J genes are TRBV29-1 and TRBJ1-1; 8 nucleotides align to TRBD1. Germline V gene data show CDR1 as SQVTM and CDR2 as ANQGSEA. The length of the CDR3 is 14 residues. V shed 6 bases and J 2 bases; nucleotides not matched to a gene: 8. CDR3 in DNA: TGCAGCGTCGCGTTACAGGGGGTTAACACTGAAGCTTTCTTT. It codes for CSVALQGVNTEAFF.

The chain is built from TRBV9 and TRBJ2-1; D ambiguous. The CDR3 runs 15 residues. The V gene's germline CDR1 is SGDLS and CDR2 YYNGEE. Deletions cut 4 bases from V and 4 bases from J, with 15 bases between. CDR3 in amino acids: CASSPHWTSYNEQFF. Here the CDR3 DNA reads TGTGCCAGCAGCCCCCATTGGACGTCTTACAATGAGCAGTTCTTC.

Turning to this clone: This same CDR3 is encoded by further DNA sequences in the sample. For the CDR3, the DNA is TGTGCCAGCAGCTTAAGGGGCAATCAGCCCCAGCATTTT. As protein: CASSLRGNQPQHF. The chain is built from TRBV7-2 and TRBJ1-5, with D unclear. Germline V gives CDR1 SGHTA, CDR2 FQGNSA. This CDR3 is built from 13 residues. V lost 2 bases and J lost 2, with 4 bases in between.

The chain has TRBV4-2 and TRBJ2-3, with a tentative D call TRBD2 (5 bases). The CDR3 extends over 16 amino acids. Trimming removed 4 bases at V and 1 base at J, with 15 bases between. CDR1 and CDR2 (germline): LGHNA, YNFKEQ. The chain's CDR3 is CASSPILGSGTDTQYF. The CDR3 region has the DNA TGTGCCAGCAGCCCCATACTAGGCTCAGGCACAGATACGCAGTATTTT.

The CDR3 DNA is TGCGCCAGCAGGGACAGGGATACCGGGGAGCTGTTTTTT. Residues: CASRDRDTGELFF. The chain combines TRBV5-1 with TRBJ2-2; TRBD1 agrees at 8 bases. This CDR3 comprises 13 residues. Unmatched junction bases numbered 2, after V lost 5 bases and J lost 5 bases. Germline values: CDR1 SGHRS, CDR2 YFSETQ.

The gene calls are TRBV30 and TRBJ1-4; 7 positions agree with TRBD1. Germline trimming cut 3 bases from V and 6 bases from J; bases unmatched to any gene: 7. Looked up from germline, CDR1 is GTSNPN and CDR2 is SVGIG (reference sequence). The CDR3 consists of 14 residues. For the CDR3, the DNA is TGTGCCTGGAGATACAGGGGTAGGGATGAAAAACTGTTTTTT. Its translation is CAWRYRGRDEKLFF.

The chain recombines TRBV4-1 with TRBJ1-5; the D is unclear. The CDR3 consists of 13 residues. The germline V gene has CDR1 MGHRA and CDR2 YSYEKL. V was pared by 0 bases and J by 8 bases, with 8 bases between. CDR3 protein: CASSQEMVEPQHF. CDR3 coding DNA: TGCGCCAGCAGCCAAGAGATGGTGGAGCCCCAGCATTTT.

The chain uses TRBV6-5 and TRBJ2-5, with TRBD1 matching over 7 bases. This CDR3 contains 13 residues. After removal of 6 bases from V and 5 bases from J, the junction contained 6 bases not matched to a gene. Germline V gives CDR1 MNHEY, CDR2 SVGAGI. The CDR3 nucleotides are TGTGCCAGCAGATACAGGGGTTCTGAGACCCAGTACTTC. Translated, it gives CASRYRGSETQYF.

This clone appeared a few times. This chain connects TRBV7-9 to TRBJ1-1, with D hard to call. Germline V gene lookup returns CDR1 SEHNR and CDR2 FQNEAQ (reference sequence). The CDR3 contains 12 residues. V lost 5 bases to trimming and J lost 6 bases, with 10 bases between them. DNA for the CDR3: TGTGCCAGCAGCCCCGGAGAATCTGAAGCTTTCTTT. Translating it yields CASSPGESEAFF.

The chain uses TRBV5-1 and TRBJ1-1; TRBD1 might be the D (5 bases). This CDR3 is 14 amino acids long. Trimming took off 3 bases at V and 6 bases at J, with 15 bases between the two ends. Germline-derived CDR1 and CDR2 are SGHRS and YFSETQ. The CDR3 coding sequence is TGCGCCAGCAGCTCCTTCGAACAGGCAGCTGAAGCTTTCTTT. It specifies CASSSFEQAAEAFF.

The V call is TRBV15, the J call TRBJ1-4; a possible D gene is TRBD1 (5 bases). This CDR3 spans 14 amino acids. Germline V gene lookup returns CDR1 LNHNV and CDR2 YYDKDF (reference sequence). With 1 base removed from V and 13 bases from J, the gap between germline ends came to 16 bases. CDR3 nucleotide sequence: TGTGCCACCAGCAGAGTCAGGGAGACTCTGAGACTGTTTTTT. It specifies CATSRVRETLRLFF.

This chain uses TRBV5-4 with TRBJ2-1; maybe TRBD2 (7 bases). V was cut by 4 bases and J by 3 bases, with 17 bases left in between. Germline V gives CDR1 SGHNT, CDR2 YYREEE (reference sequence). This CDR3 comprises 16 residues. CDR3 amino acids: CASSTSGGLIYNEQFF. CDR3 nucleotides: TGTGCCAGCAGCACGTCCGGGGGGCTAATCTACAATGAGCAGTTCTTC.

The chain combines TRBV9 with TRBJ2-3; TRBD2 is a possible D gene (7 bases). Trimming stripped 7 bases from V and 4 bases from J, with 16 bases between. From germline, CDR1 is SGDLS and CDR2 YYNGEE. The CDR3 has 14 amino acids. In DNA form, the CDR3 reads TGTGCCAGCGGGCGAACGGGGGGCGCAGATACGCAGTATTTT. It encodes CASGRTGGADTQYF.

This chain joins TRBV29-1 and TRBJ2-7; D is unclear. Trimming stripped 5 bases from V and 2 bases from J, with 10 bases between. Germline V gene data show CDR1 as SQVTM and CDR2 as ANQGSEA. The CDR3 covers 12 residues. Here the CDR3 DNA reads TGCAGCGTTATGGTACAGACCTACGAGCAGTACTTC. Its translation is CSVMVQTYEQYF.

The chain couples TRBV10-3 to TRBJ2-3; possibly TRBD2 for D (6 bases). Germline CDR1 is ENHRY and CDR2 is SYGVKD. Trimming took 2 bases from V and 12 from J, leaving 18 bases between them. The CDR3 extends over 14 amino acids. CDR3 loop: CAISEGLLESLQYF. The DNA of the CDR3 is TGTGCCATCAGTGAGGGACTATTAGAGTCCTTACAGTATTTT.

This chain uses TRBV4-2 with TRBJ2-5; D may be TRBD2 (6 bases). CDR3 length equals 16 residues. CDR1 and CDR2 from the germline V gene are LGHNA and YNFKEQ. With 1 base removed from V and 3 bases from J, the gap between germline ends came to 15 bases. The CDR3 DNA follows: TGTGCCAGCAGCCAAGGGCTTCGGGACTTAGAAGAGACCCAGTACTTC. The encoded protein is CASSQGLRDLEETQYF.

The rearrangement joins TRBV29-1 to TRBJ2-1; D remains ambiguous. CDR3 length equals 13 residues. Per germline, CDR1 SQVTM and CDR2 ANQGSEA. V lost 2 bases to trimming and J lost 10 bases, with 15 bases between them. In DNA form, the CDR3 reads TGCAGCGTTGAAACGAGCCCCGGACCCGAGCAGTTCTTC. Its translation: CSVETSPGPEQFF.

The V gene is TRBV5-6, the J gene TRBJ1-2; 8 nucleotides line up with TRBD1. The germline gives CDR1 SGHDT, CDR2 YYEEEE. V shed 4 bases and J 8 bases; nucleotides not matched to a gene: 16. The CDR3 has 16 residues. The CDR3 DNA is TGTGCCAGCAGCGGCGTGGGAGGACAGGGCGCTCGGGGCTACACCTTC. Protein: CASSGVGGQGARGYTF.

The chain links TRBV5-1 to TRBJ2-5, with a weak D call TRBD1 (6 bases). Germline V gene sequence: CDR1 SGHRS, CDR2 YFSETQ. V was shortened by 4 bases and J by 1 base, with 14 bases between the two germline ends. The CDR3 sequence is 15 residues long. CDR3 in DNA: TGCGCCAGCAGCATAACAGGGATATCCCAAGAGACCCAGTACTTC. Its translation: CASSITGISQETQYF. The complete variable domain, with remaining parts taken from reference TRBV5-1 and TRBJ2-5, reads KAGVTQTPRYLIKTRGQQVTLSCSPISGHRSVSWYQQTPGQGLQFLFEYFSETQRNKGNFPGRFSGRQFSNSRSEMNVSTLELGDSALYLCASSITGISQETQYFGPGTRLLVL.

The chain joins TRBV2 to TRBJ2-1; TRBD2 aligns across 13 bases. The V gene end was trimmed by 6 bases and the J gene end by 10 bases; junction bases not matched to a gene: 9. The germline gives CDR1 SNHLY, CDR2 FYNNEI. This CDR3 region has 15 residues. In DNA, the CDR3 is TGTGCCAGCAGGAGGATGGGGACTAGCGGGGTGGAGCAGTTCTTC. Protein: CASRRMGTSGVEQFF.